This T cell receptor beta chain was sequenced in a study of blood T cell repertoires in COVID-19 (dated by TCRdb to the early 2020s). Regarding the study in general: Collaborator samples came from the United States, Italy and Spain and covered acute and convalescent phases of COVID-19. The samples were drawn from the first 160 participants of the ongoing ImmuneRACE study and from 1,254 subjects provided by 6 global collaborators. The prospective study material was composed of cDNA or gDNA derived from T cells, B-cell-depleted T cells, or PBMCs. Sample metadata almost always included a de-identified subject ID, COVID-19 status, age in years and sex. Deeply sampled blood TCRbeta repertoires from subjects exposed to, actively infected with, or recovered from COVID-19 were included in the dataset. The repertoires were released in a freely available public database intended as a resource for research on the immune response to SARS-CoV-2. HLA class I and class II types, where available, came from metadata supplied by the sample provider rather than from assay-based typing. Points the paper makes about the study in general: How much clinical and demographic metadata was included differed by source and by participant, and the metadata was provided uncurated.

On this clone itself: What this receptor recognizes is not known. No per-base quality is available; no much larger clone lies one base away.

V lost 8 bases and J lost 0 bases; the stretch between them is 10 bases long. The germline V gene provides CDR1 MDHEN and CDR2 SYDVKM. The CDR3 measures 13 amino acids from cysteine to phenylalanine. Only the CDR3 DNA stays, 39 bases, in frame from base 1. TCRbeta CDR3 regions were amplified from genomic DNA using the immunoSEQ Assay, a bias-controlled multiplex PCR. The original pipeline was this. Within the assay, amplification of reference gene primers was used to estimate how many nucleated cells each sample contained. To quantify the absolute abundance of each unique TCRbeta CDR3 rearrangement, sequence reads were collapsed and filtered. For each sample, productive Simpson clonality was calculated by taking the square root of Simpson's diversity index across productive rearrangements. TCRdb retrieved this table from immuneACCESS and kept in-frame rearrangements only. Not all clones are present; in checked studies, unresolved V genes account for under half, and no reason is known for the remainder. The D gene and trimming were derived from the DNA, and the V and J assignments and clone size from that table. Present in this sample are under 200,000 clones, over 75% of which were seen just once. 11% of the sample comes from the top ten.

In the prospective study, participants were roughly 18 to 95 years old, resided in about two dozen geographic areas of the United States, and were enrolled through a virtual design. In the prospective study, participants were assigned to cohorts based on the clinical history participants reported in a screening survey and a study questionnaire. ImmuneRACE Cohort 3 recovered participants were defined by two consecutive negative NP/OP PCR tests, healthcare professional clearance, or symptom resolution. In the prospective study, whole blood, serum and a nasopharyngeal or oropharyngeal swab were collected from each participant by mobile phlebotomists. Participants in the prospective study had the option to provide additional blood draws and questionnaires over a roughly 2-month period. Before DNA extraction, prospective study blood samples were shipped either frozen or at room temperature.

The sequenced material came from PBMCs or T cells enriched from blood (not recorded which). This receptor was obtained from a man aged 50 or older who had recovered from COVID-19. The chain links TRBV28 with TRBJ1-1; TRBD1 might be the D gene, on 6 matching bases. The DNA sequence follows: TGTGCCAGCCGACAGGCCATGAACACTGAAGCTTTCTTT. Protein translation: CASRQAMNTEAFF. When the CDR3 is completed using the reference TRBV28 and TRBJ1-1 genes on either side, the full variable domain is DVKVTQSSRYLVKRTGEKVFLECVQDMDHENMFWYRQDPGLGLRLIYFSYDVKMKEKGDIPEGYSVSREKKERFSLILESASTNQTSMYLCASRQAMNTEAFFGQGTRLTVV.